This T cell receptor beta chain is drawn from a study of technical replicates of blood from a handful of donors. The germline V gene encodes CDR1 SQVTM and CDR2 ANQGSEA. V was shortened by 5 bases and J by 1 base, with 12 bases between the two germline ends. The CDR3 sequence is 13 residues long. Assay used: immunoSEQ multiplex PCR; TCRdb lists only in-frame clones, some missing. The data hold about 82,000 clones, with around 96% observed a single time. This receptor was obtained from a human donor in good health. The sample was T cells isolated from PBMCs. The chain uses TRBV29-1 and TRBJ2-7; maybe TRBD2 (5 bases). The CDR3 DNA reads TGCAGCGTTTATATCGGAGGATCCTACGAGCAGTACTTC. Translated, it gives CSVYIGGSYEQYF.